The T cell receptor (beta chain) under discussion was sequenced for a study of OX40 agonist ivuxolimab in advanced cancers. Study-level background: The dose-escalation cohort had hepatocellular carcinoma, melanoma, renal cell or head and neck cancer. Study-level findings and limits: Both CD4+ and CD8+ T cell populations in blood had undergone clonal expansion by week 6 at 0.1 to 3.0 mg/kg. CD8+ T cells showed, on average, more clonal expansion than CD4+ cells. Some of the lowest clonal expansion was seen in partial responders at 0.1-3.0 mg/kg.

Per germline, CDR1 SGHDT and CDR2 YYEEEE. With 3 bases clipped from V and 6 bases from J, the junction kept 10 bases outside the gene matches. The CDR3 covers 16 residues. As to this clone: Antigen: not known.

The protocol was immunoSEQ multiplex PCR, while the TCRdb copy is restricted to in-frame clones and leaves out a portion. This sample yields 40,000 to 45,000 clones, of which less than 90% are seen a single time; 6.5% to 8% belongs to the top ten. This TCR was sampled from an adult with an advanced solid tumor such as melanoma, head and neck, liver or kidney cancer. The rearrangement uses TRBV5-6 and TRBJ2-7; the match to TRBD1 covers 12 bases. The sample in question was CD4+ or CD8+ T cells sorted from blood, obtained in a trial of the OX40 agonist ivuxolimab. CDR3 sequence: CASSSGTGGWGSEQYF. The CDR3 nucleotides read TGTGCCAGCAGCTCCGGGACAGGGGGCTGGGGCTCCGAGCAGTACTTC.